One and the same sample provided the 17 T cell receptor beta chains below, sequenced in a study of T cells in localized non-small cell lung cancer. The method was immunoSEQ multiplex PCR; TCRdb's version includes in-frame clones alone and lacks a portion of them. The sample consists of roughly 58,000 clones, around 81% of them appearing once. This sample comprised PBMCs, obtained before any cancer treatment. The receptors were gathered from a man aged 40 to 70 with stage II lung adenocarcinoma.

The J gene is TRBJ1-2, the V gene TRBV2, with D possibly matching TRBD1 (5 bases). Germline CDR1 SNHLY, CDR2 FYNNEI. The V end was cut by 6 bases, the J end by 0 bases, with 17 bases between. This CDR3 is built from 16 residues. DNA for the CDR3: TGTGCCAGCAGCAACCTGGGACGGCCCACTAACTATGGCTACACCTTC. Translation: CASSNLGRPTNYGYTF. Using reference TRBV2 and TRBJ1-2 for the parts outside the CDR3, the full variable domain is EPEVTQTPSHQVTQMGQEVILRCVPISNHLYFYWYRQILGQKVEFLVSFYNNEISEKSEIFDDQFSVERPDGSNFTLKIRSTKLEDSAMYFCASSNLGRPTNYGYTFGSGTRLTVV.

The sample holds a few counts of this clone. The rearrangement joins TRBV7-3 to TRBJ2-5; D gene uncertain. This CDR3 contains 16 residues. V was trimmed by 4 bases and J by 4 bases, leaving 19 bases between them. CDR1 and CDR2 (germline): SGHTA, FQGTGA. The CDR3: CASSSGPSFFGETQYF. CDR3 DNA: TGTGCCAGCAGCTCCGGACCATCCTTTTTCGGAGAGACCCAGTACTTC.

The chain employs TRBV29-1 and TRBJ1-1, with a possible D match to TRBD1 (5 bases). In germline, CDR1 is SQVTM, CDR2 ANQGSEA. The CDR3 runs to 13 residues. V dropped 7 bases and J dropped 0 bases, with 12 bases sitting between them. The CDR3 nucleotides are TGCAGCGCCCCAGGGCCAATGAACACTGAAGCTTTCTTT. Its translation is CSAPGPMNTEAFF.

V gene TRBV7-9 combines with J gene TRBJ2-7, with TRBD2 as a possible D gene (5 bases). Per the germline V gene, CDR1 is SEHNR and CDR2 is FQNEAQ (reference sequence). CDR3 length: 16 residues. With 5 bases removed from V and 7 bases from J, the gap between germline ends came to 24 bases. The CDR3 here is CASSPPAARGPGEQYF. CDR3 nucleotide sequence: TGTGCCAGCAGCCCCCCGGCCGCGCGAGGGCCTGGAGAGCAGTACTTC.

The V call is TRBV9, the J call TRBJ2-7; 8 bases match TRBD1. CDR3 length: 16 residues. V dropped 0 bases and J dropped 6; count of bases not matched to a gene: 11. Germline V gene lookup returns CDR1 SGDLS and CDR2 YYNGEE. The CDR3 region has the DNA TGTGCCAGCAGCGTAGAATCTTCCAGGACAGGGAGCGAGCAGTACTTC. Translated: CASSVESSRTGSEQYF.

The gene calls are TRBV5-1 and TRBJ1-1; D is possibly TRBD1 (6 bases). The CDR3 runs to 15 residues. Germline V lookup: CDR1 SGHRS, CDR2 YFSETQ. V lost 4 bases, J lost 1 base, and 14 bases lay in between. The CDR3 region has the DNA TGCGCCAGCAGCCCTGGGGGGACACGGAACACTGAAGCTTTCTTT. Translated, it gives CASSPGGTRNTEAFF.

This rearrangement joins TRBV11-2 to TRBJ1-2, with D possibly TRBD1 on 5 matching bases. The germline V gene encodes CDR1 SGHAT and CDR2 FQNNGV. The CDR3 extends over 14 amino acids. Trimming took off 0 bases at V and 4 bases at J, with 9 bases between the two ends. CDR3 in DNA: TGTGCCAGCAGCTTAGATCAGGGCTCCTATGGCTACACCTTC. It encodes CASSLDQGSYGYTF.

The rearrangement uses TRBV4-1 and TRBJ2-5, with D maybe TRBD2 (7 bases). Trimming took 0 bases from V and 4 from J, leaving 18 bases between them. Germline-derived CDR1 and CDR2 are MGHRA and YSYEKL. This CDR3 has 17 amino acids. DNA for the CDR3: TGCGCCAGCAGCCAAGATGTTGGGAGGGGGGGAGGAGAGACCCAGTACTTC. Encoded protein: CASSQDVGRGGGETQYF.

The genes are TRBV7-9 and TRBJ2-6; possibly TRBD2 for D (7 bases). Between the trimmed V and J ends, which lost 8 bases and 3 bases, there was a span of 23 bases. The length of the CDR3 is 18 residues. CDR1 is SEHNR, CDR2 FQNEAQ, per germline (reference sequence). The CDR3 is CASPSWGGAWDGANVLTF. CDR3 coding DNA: TGTGCCAGCCCGTCGTGGGGGGGCGCTTGGGATGGGGCCAACGTCCTGACTTTC. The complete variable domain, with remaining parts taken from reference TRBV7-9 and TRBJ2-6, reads DTGVSQNPRHKITKRGQNVTFRCDPISEHNRLYWYRQTLGQGPEFLTYFQNEAQLEKSRLLSDRFSAERPKGSFSTLEIQRTEQGDSAMYLCASPSWGGAWDGANVLTFGAGSRLTVL.

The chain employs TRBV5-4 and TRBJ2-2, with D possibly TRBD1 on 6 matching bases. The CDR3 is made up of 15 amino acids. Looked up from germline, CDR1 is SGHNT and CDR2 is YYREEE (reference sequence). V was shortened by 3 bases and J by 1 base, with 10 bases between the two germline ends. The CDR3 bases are TGTGCCAGCAGCTCCGGGACACTGAACACCGGGGAGCTGTTTTTT. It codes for CASSSGTLNTGELFF.

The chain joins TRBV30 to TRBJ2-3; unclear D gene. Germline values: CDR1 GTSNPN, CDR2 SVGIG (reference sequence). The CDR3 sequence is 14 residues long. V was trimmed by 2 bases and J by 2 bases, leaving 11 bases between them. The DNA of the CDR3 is TGTGCCTGGAGTAGATCTGGAATCACAGATACGCAGTATTTT. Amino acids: CAWSRSGITDTQYF.

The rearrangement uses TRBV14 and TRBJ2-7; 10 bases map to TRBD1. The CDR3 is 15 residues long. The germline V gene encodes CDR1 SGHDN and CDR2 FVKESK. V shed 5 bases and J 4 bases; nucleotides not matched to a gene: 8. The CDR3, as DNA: TGTGCCAGCAGCGACCCCGGGACAGGGGTATACGAGCAGTACTTC. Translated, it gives CASSDPGTGVYEQYF.

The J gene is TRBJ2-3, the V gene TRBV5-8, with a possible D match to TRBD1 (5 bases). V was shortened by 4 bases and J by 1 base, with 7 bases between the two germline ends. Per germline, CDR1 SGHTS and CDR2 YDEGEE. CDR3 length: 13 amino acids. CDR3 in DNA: TGTGCCAGCAGCCTACAGGGCACAGATACGCAGTATTTT. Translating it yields CASSLQGTDTQYF.

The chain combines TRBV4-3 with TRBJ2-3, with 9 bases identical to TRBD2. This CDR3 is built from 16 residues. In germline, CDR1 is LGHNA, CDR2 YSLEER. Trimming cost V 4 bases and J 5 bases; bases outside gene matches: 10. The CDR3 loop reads CASSRLTSGRLDTQYF. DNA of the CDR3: TGCGCCAGCAGCCGCCTGACTAGCGGAAGGTTAGATACGCAGTATTTT.

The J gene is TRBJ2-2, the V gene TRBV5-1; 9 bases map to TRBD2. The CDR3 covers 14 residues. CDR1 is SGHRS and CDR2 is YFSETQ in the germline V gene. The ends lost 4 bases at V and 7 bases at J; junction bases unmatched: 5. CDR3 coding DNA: TGCGCCAGCAGCCTCCAGCGGGAGGACGGGGAGCTGTTTTTT. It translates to CASSLQREDGELFF.

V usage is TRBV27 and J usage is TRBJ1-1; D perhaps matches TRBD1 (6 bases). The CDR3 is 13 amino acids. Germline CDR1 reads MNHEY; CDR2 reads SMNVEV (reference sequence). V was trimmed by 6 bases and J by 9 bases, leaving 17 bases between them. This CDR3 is CASSYRNRDQAFF. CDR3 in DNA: TGTGCCAGCAGCTACAGGAACAGGGACCAAGCTTTCTTT.

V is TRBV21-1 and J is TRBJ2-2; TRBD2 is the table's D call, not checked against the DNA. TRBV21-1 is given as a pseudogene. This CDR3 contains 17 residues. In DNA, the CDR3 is TGTGCCAGCAGCAAAGCCGGGAGCGGGGGTATCACCGGGGAGCTGTTTTTT. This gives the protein CASSKAGSGGITGELFF.